The 13 T cell receptor beta chains below come from one sample, sequenced in a study of cytomegalovirus exposure and HLA in healthy donors. The study ran its PCR with 60 Vbeta and 13 Jbeta primers. Profiling relied on immunoSEQ multiplex PCR, and the TCRdb table lists in-frame clones only, not all of them. The profile shows 100,000 or so clones, around 80% of them singletons. The material sequenced was PBMCs. The receptor source for this set is a male donor in good health and CMV-seropositive.

The chain couples TRBV7-9 to TRBJ2-1; possible D gene TRBD2, 6 bases. The CDR3 has 16 residues. Per germline, CDR1 SEHNR and CDR2 FQNEAQ (reference sequence). Trimming pared 2 bases from V and 8 bases from J, leaving 19 bases between. CDR3: CASSLTAWGRLDEQFF. CDR3 sequence (DNA): TGTGCCAGCAGCTTAACGGCCTGGGGGAGGTTGGATGAGCAGTTCTTC.

In the case of this clone: The same CDR3 also results from other DNA sequences found in this sample. This chain uses TRBV5-1 with TRBJ2-3; possible D gene TRBD1, 6 bases. Germline lookup yields CDR1 SGHRS and CDR2 YFSETQ. V was cut by 0 bases and J by 3 bases, with 8 bases left in between. This CDR3 spans 14 amino acids. The chain's CDR3 is CASSLGGGTDTQYF. The DNA for the CDR3 is TGCGCCAGCAGCTTGGGAGGGGGAACAGATACGCAGTATTTT.

The chain uses TRBV2 and TRBJ1-4; 8 nucleotides line up with TRBD1. J lost 1 base, V lost 6 bases, and 4 bases had no gene match. Germline V gene lookup returns CDR1 SNHLY and CDR2 FYNNEI. The CDR3 spans 15 residues. The CDR3 DNA is TGTGCCAGCAGGAAACAGGGGGAAACTAATGAAAAACTGTTTTTT. Its translation: CASRKQGETNEKLFF.

The rearrangement joins TRBV2 to TRBJ2-7, with a possible D match to TRBD1 (5 bases). Looked up from germline, CDR1 is SNHLY and CDR2 is FYNNEI. Trimming cost V 5 bases and J 13 bases, with 21 bases left between them. The CDR3 sequence is 13 residues long. The CDR3 sequence: CASSSGSGWTSYF. The CDR3 DNA reads TGTGCCAGCAGTTCAGGGTCCGGATGGACCAGCTACTTC.

This chain links TRBV18 with TRBJ1-2, with 9 nucleotides matching TRBD1. The junction had 3 bases not matched to a gene; V was cut back by 4 bases and J by 6 bases. This CDR3 has 13 residues. The germline V gene has CDR1 KGHSH and CDR2 LQKENI. The CDR3 DNA follows: TGTGCCAGCTCACTACAGGGGGCGGATGGCTACACCTTC. Its translation is CASSLQGADGYTF.

V is TRBV18 and J is TRBJ2-3; 10 bases map to TRBD2. The V gene end was trimmed by 0 bases and the J gene end by 0 bases; junction bases not matched to a gene: 9. Germline V lookup: CDR1 KGHSH, CDR2 LQKENI. This CDR3 is 19 amino acids long. The CDR3 here is CASSPPGHRLAGSTDTQYF. CDR3 coding DNA: TGTGCCAGCTCACCACCGGGACACCGACTAGCGGGCAGCACAGATACGCAGTATTTT.

This chain connects TRBV5-1 to TRBJ1-4; a weak D match, TRBD1 (6 bases). The germline V gene has CDR1 SGHRS and CDR2 YFSETQ. The ends were cut back, 3 bases at V and 0 bases at J, with 6 bases in the middle. This CDR3 is built from 14 residues. CDR3: CASSWTATNEKLFF. The CDR3 region has the DNA TGCGCCAGCAGCTGGACAGCAACTAATGAAAAACTGTTTTTT.

This clone was seen just once. The chain has TRBV4-3 and TRBJ2-5; 13 bases align to TRBD2. The CDR3 length is 16 residues. CDR1 is LGHNA and CDR2 is YSLEER in the germline V gene. Trimming cost V 5 bases and J 4 bases; bases outside gene matches: 7. The CDR3 loop reads CASSNGLAGVAETQYF. The CDR3 coding sequence is TGCGCCAGCAGCAACGGACTAGCGGGGGTGGCAGAGACCCAGTACTTC.

This clone was picked up a small number of times. The chain links TRBV6-1 to TRBJ1-6, with 9 bases aligning to TRBD1. CDR3 length: 15 amino acids. After removal of 5 bases from V and 4 bases from J, the junction contained 3 bases not matched to a gene. Germline values: CDR1 MNHNS, CDR2 SASEGT. In DNA form, the CDR3 reads TGTGCCAGCAGTTGGGACAGGGTATATAATTCACCCCTCCACTTT. Amino acid sequence: CASSWDRVYNSPLHF.

This chain links TRBV9 with TRBJ2-5; 8 bases line up with TRBD2. Germline V gene data show CDR1 as SGDLS and CDR2 as YYNGEE. This CDR3 region has 17 residues. V shed 4 bases and J 5 bases; nucleotides not matched to a gene: 16. The CDR3 coding sequence is TGTGCCAGCAGCCCCCGCTTGGGACGGGGGGGAGAGGAGACCCAGTACTTC. It encodes CASSPRLGRGGEETQYF.

This clone was counted once. The chain employs TRBV5-8 and TRBJ2-1; 8 bases align to TRBD2. The CDR3 runs to 15 residues. Germline V gene lookup returns CDR1 SGHTS and CDR2 YDEGEE. With V trimmed by 10 bases and J by 0 bases, 9 bases remained unmatched. In DNA, the CDR3 is TGTGCCGCGGGGGCGGGGGGAAGCTCCTACAATGAGCAGTTCTTC. This codes for CAAGAGGSSYNEQFF.

This sequence joins TRBV5-4 and TRBJ2-1, with 8 nucleotides matching TRBD2. J lost 8 bases, V lost 4 bases, and 11 bases had no gene match. The CDR3 runs 15 residues. Germline CDR1 SGHNT, CDR2 YYREEE (reference sequence). The CDR3 nucleotides read TGTGCCAGCAGCCCCCGCAGGTCCGGGGGGGATGAGCAGTTCTTC. Translated, it gives CASSPRRSGGDEQFF.

V gene TRBV7-9 combines with J gene TRBJ2-7; tentative D call: TRBD2 (7 bases). The CDR3 runs 17 residues. Germline V gene sequence: CDR1 SEHNR, CDR2 FQNEAQ (reference sequence). V lost 1 base and J 3 bases, leaving 19 bases between the germline ends. The CDR3 DNA reads as TGTGCCAGCAGCTTAGTAGGGTGGGGGGGGCAGGTCTACGAGCAGTACTTC. This translates into CASSLVGWGGQVYEQYF. The whole variable domain, filled in from reference TRBV7-9 and TRBJ2-7, reads DTGVSQNPRHKITKRGQNVTFRCDPISEHNRLYWYRQTLGQGPEFLTYFQNEAQLEKSRLLSDRFSAERPKGSFSTLEIQRTEQGDSAMYLCASSLVGWGGQVYEQYFGPGTRLTVT.